A selection of T cell receptor beta chains follows, all from one sample in a study of cytomegalovirus exposure and HLA in healthy donors. Only in-frame clones appear in the TCRdb table, and some are missing; sequencing was by immunoSEQ multiplex PCR. The top ten clones hold 2.1% of a sample with about 150,000 clones, 70% to 80% of them seen once. The material sequenced was PBMCs. These receptors came from a woman between 55 and 75 years old in good health and CMV-seropositive. Each CDR3 is given with its conserved first and last residue. The order of the fields is J gene, D gene, clone size, V gene, CDR3 protein, CDR3 DNA. D genes are given only for firm matches. Expanded clones get a size class; other rows say once, few or many, or leave the size out.

>TRBJ1-1|-|-|TRBV27
CASSLSQGITEAFF
TGTGCCAGCAGTTTATCGCAGGGAATCACGGAAGCTTTCTTT
>TRBJ2-1|TRBD2|-|TRBV4-2
CASSQDMRERGFF
TGTGCCAGCAGCCAAGATATGCGGGAGAGGGGGTTCTTC
>TRBJ1-3|-|-|TRBV10-3
CAISEKGTGNTIYF
TGTGCCATCAGTGAAAAGGGGACTGGAAACACCATATATTTT
>TRBJ2-1|-|-|TRBV29-1
CSVSRAGNNEQFF
TGCAGCGTTAGCAGGGCTGGGAACAATGAGCAGTTCTTC
>TRBJ2-5|-|few|TRBV5-1
CASSSRKEETQYF
TGCGCCAGCAGCAGCAGGAAGGAAGAGACCCAGTACTTC
>TRBJ1-5|-|-|TRBV10-2
CASAGGSGQPQHF
TGCGCCAGCGCGGGGGGATCGGGTCAGCCCCAGCATTTT
>TRBJ2-2|-|few|TRBV28
CASTTRLEVSGGELFF
TGTGCCAGCACCACTAGGTTGGAGGTGAGCGGCGGGGAGCTGTTTTTT
>TRBJ2-2|TRBD1|-|TRBV15
CATSRDDRGVGELFF
TGTGCCACCAGCAGAGATGACAGGGGGGTCGGGGAGCTGTTTTTT
>TRBJ1-5|-|-|TRBV30
CAWAPLVHQPQHF
TGTGCCTGGGCGCCCCTCGTCCATCAGCCCCAGCATTTT
>TRBJ2-3|TRBD2|once|TRBV5-1
CASWESGATDTQYF
TGCGCCAGCTGGGAGAGCGGGGCCACAGATACGCAGTATTTT
>TRBJ1-2|-|few|TRBV11-2
CASSLGGSLSNYGYTF
TGTGCCAGCAGCTTGGGAGGGTCCCTTTCTAACTATGGCTACACCTTC
>TRBJ2-3|-|-|TRBV14
CASSQARGNTDTQYF
TGTGCCAGCAGCCAAGCGCGGGGAAACACAGATACGCAGTATTTT
>TRBJ1-3|-|-|TRBV27
CASSLGPGGNTIYF
TGTGCCAGCAGTTTAGGCCCGGGGGGAAACACCATATATTTT
>TRBJ2-7|-|-|TRBV6-5
CASSRGRWSYEQYF
TGTGCCAGCAGCCGCGGCCGGTGGTCCTACGAGCAGTACTTC
>TRBJ1-1|-|-|TRBV5-6
CASSLGSEVISAFF
TGTGCCAGCAGCTTGGGTTCTGAGGTCATCTCGGCTTTCTTT
>TRBJ2-1|-|-|TRBV21-1
CASSKAHSVPSSYNEQFF
TGTGCCAGCAGCAAAGCGCATAGCGTTCCAAGCTCCTACAATGAGCAGTTCTTC
>TRBJ2-3|-|-|TRBV5-1
CASSIDPSSTDTQYF
TGCGCCAGCAGCATAGATCCCTCAAGCACAGATACGCAGTATTTT